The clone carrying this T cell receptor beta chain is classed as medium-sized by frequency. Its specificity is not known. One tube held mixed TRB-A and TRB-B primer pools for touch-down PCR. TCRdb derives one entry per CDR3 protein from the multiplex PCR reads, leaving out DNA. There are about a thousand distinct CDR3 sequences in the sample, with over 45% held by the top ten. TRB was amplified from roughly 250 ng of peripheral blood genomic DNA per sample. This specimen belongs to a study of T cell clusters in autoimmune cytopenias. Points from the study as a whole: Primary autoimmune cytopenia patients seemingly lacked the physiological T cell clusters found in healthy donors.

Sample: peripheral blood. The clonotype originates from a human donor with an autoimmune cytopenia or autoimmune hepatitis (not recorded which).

The CDR3 reads CASSPFVRDRGYYGYTF. This chain connects TRBV12-3 or TRBV12-4 to TRBJ1-2; lacking DNA, the TRBD1 call made by TCRdb goes unchecked. The length of the CDR3 is 17 residues.